This T cell receptor beta chain was retrieved from a study of blood T cell repertoires in COVID-19 (dated by TCRdb to 2020 to 2022). Notes on the research overall: The collaborator samples originated in the United States, Italy and Spain and spanned the acute and convalescent phases of COVID-19. The samples were drawn from the first 160 participants of the ongoing ImmuneRACE study and from about 1,200 subjects provided by 6 global collaborators. Subjects who had been exposed to COVID-19, were actively infected with it, or had recovered from it provided the deeply sampled blood TCRbeta repertoires that made up the dataset. A de-identified subject ID, COVID-19 status, age in years and sex were almost always included in the sample metadata. The material from the prospective study consisted of cDNA or gDNA derived from T cells, B-cell-depleted T cells, or PBMCs. Where available, HLA class I and class II types were taken from metadata supplied by the sample provider and were not determined by assay-based typing. The repertoires were released in a freely available public database meant as a resource for research on the immune response to SARS-CoV-2.

Whole blood was collected in K2EDTA tubes by collaborating institutions according to the institutions' own protocols. Collaborator samples were shipped for TCRbeta analysis as frozen whole blood, isolated PBMCs, or DNA extracted from either sample type. From its cysteine to its phenylalanine, the CDR3 spans 12 amino acids. Just the 36-base CDR3 DNA is kept, in frame starting at base 1. The germline ends are 8 bases apart after V is trimmed by 6 bases and J by 6 bases. Based on the germline V gene, the CDR1 and CDR2 sequences are SGHDN and FVKESK. TCRbeta CDR3 regions were amplified from genomic DNA by means of the immunoSEQ Assay, a bias-controlled multiplex PCR. On the study's bioinformatics: Within the assay, amplification of reference gene primers was used to estimate how many nucleated cells each sample contained. To quantify the absolute abundance of each unique TCRbeta CDR3 rearrangement, sequence reads were collapsed and filtered. For each sample, productive Simpson clonality was calculated as the square root of Simpson's diversity index across productive rearrangements. The immuneACCESS repertoire file appears here via TCRdb, limited to in-frame rearrangements. These files lack a portion of the clones; in checked studies, under half of the deficit traces to unresolved V genes, and the cause of the others is not known. V, J and clone size reflect that table, while D and trimming were determined from the DNA. The sample table holds 50,000 to 70,000 clones, of which around 80% were seen once. The ten largest make up about 6% of the sample.

General conclusions and limits of the study: The quantity of clinical and demographic metadata differed by source and by participant and was supplied without curation.

For this clone: This clone's antigen is unknown. Within one base of it there is no much larger clone, and no base qualities were kept.

The TCR was taken from a woman aged 55 to 70 with acute or convalescent COVID-19. Sequenced material: peripheral blood. This chain is built from TRBV14 and TRBJ2-2; the D gene cannot be resolved reliably. The DNA sequence reads TGTGCCAGCAGGGCAGGTTCCGGGGAGCTGTTTTTT. It translates as CASRAGSGELFF.